This TCR beta chain was retrieved from a study of T cell changes during pregnancy in multiple sclerosis. Data came from immunoSEQ multiplex PCR; TCRdb stores just in-frame clones and leaves some out. Here the sample spans 55,000 to 85,000 clones, about 91% being singletons. The source material was peripheral blood, sampled after pregnancy. The clonotype comes from a female donor with multiple sclerosis, enrolled in a pregnancy study.

CDR3 sequence: CASTIAGGETQYF. The CDR3 DNA reads TGTGCCAGCACCATAGCGGGAGGGGAGACCCAGTACTTC. The J gene is TRBJ2-5, the V gene TRBV5-6; 11 bases are shared with TRBD2. In germline, CDR1 is SGHDT, CDR2 YYEEEE. V was clipped by 6 bases and J by 5 bases; unmatched bases: 3. The CDR3 extends over 13 amino acids.